This T cell receptor (beta chain) was found in a study of patients and donors after allogeneic stem cell transplantation. TCRdb ran MiXCR on the RT-PCR reads and lists one entry per CDR3 protein. The sample lists over 350,000 distinct CDR3 sequences, 16% occurring once. V dropped 3 bases and J dropped 7; count of bases not matched to a gene: 11. This CDR3 spans 16 amino acids. Per the germline V gene, CDR1 is SNHLY and CDR2 is FYNNEI. This clonotype has only a few counts. Sequenced material: blood, either unsorted or a sorted T cell fraction (not recorded which). This TCR came from a human donor who was either an allogeneic HSCT recipient or a stem cell or donor lymphocyte infusion donor (not recorded which). It is not recorded whose cells these are; they may come from a transplant donor. The chain links TRBV2 to TRBJ2-7; 11 bases are shared with TRBD2. CDR3 nucleotide sequence: TGTGCCAGCAGTGAGGATCTAGCGGGAGGATTGGGGGAGCAGTACTTC. It is translated as CASSEDLAGGLGEQYF.